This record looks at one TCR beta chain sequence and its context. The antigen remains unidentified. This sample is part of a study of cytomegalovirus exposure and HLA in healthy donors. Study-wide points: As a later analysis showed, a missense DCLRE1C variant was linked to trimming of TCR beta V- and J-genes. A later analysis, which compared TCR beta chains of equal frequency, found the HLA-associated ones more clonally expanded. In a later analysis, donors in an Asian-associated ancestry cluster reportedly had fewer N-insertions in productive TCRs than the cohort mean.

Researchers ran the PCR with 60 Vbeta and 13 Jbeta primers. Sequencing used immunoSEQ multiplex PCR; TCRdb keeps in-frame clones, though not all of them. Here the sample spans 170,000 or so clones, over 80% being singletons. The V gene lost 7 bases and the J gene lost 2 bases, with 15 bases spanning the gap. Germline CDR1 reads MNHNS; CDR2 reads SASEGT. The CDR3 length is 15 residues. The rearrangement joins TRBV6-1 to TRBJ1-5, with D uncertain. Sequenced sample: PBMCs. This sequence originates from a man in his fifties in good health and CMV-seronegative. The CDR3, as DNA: TGTGCCAGCATTCCTGGTCTAATAGGCAATCAGCCCCAGCATTTT. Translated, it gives CASIPGLIGNQPQHF.